The subject of this entry is one TCR beta chain. The data derive from a study of technical replicates of blood from a few donors. V was shortened by 0 bases and J by 5 bases, with 14 bases between the two germline ends. Germline V gives CDR1 SEHNR, CDR2 FQNEAQ (reference sequence). The CDR3 totals 15 residues. Method: immunoSEQ multiplex PCR; TCRdb's copy keeps in-frame clones and lacks some. The repertoire holds about 62,000 clones, with roughly 91% as singletons. This TCR was recovered from a human donor in good health. Some clones in this sample may be carry-over from other donors' samples. The chain carries TRBV7-9 and TRBJ2-7, with D perhaps TRBD2 (7 bases). What was sequenced was PBMCs. In DNA form, the CDR3 reads TGTGCCAGCAGCTTAGCGTACGGGGGGCGTAACGAGCAGTACTTC. Protein product: CASSLAYGGRNEQYF.